One sample yielded the 31 T cell receptor beta chains listed below, sequenced in a study of early T cells in non-severe SARS-CoV-2 infection. TCRdb used MiXCR to reprocess the 5' RACE reads, holding one entry per CDR3 protein. The sample lists 83,000 or so distinct CDR3 sequences; roughly 10% were seen once. The sample in question was whole blood, obtained at baseline. These receptors were taken from an adult who was a healthcare worker with PCR-confirmed SARS-CoV-2 infection or an uninfected control (not recorded which).

This clonotype was recorded a few times. The chain's CDR3 is CASTRGWADEQFF. The CDR3 nucleotides are TGTGCCAGCACCCGGGGGTGGGCCGATGAGCAGTTCTTC. The chain recombines TRBV7-2 with TRBJ2-1; possibly TRBD2 for D (6 bases). This CDR3 has 13 residues. Per germline, CDR1 SGHTA and CDR2 FQGNSA. V lost 7 bases to trimming and J lost 8 bases, with 15 bases between them.

This clonotype was found many times. This chain uses TRBV6-1 with TRBJ1-5, with D uncertain. Trimming pared 1 base from V and 6 bases from J, leaving 10 bases between. The V gene's germline CDR1 is MNHNS and CDR2 SASEGT. This CDR3 has 14 amino acids. For the CDR3, the DNA is TGTGCCAGCAGTGAAGTAGGCAAGCGTCAGCCCCAGCATTTT. Residues: CASSEVGKRQPQHF.

Many counts were recorded for this clonotype. The chain combines TRBV7-3 with TRBJ2-2; 8 bases line up with TRBD2. CDR3 length: 15 residues. Trimming removed 2 bases from V and 4 bases from J; junction bases left unmatched: 3. The germline gives CDR1 SGHTA, CDR2 FQGTGA. The CDR3 DNA sequence: TGTGCCAGCAGCTTATTAAGCGGGAGCACCGGGGAGCTGTTTTTT. Amino acid sequence: CASSLLSGSTGELFF.

This clonotype came up a few times. The gene calls are TRBV12-3 or TRBV12-4 and TRBJ2-3, with 11 bases aligning to TRBD2. Unmatched junction bases numbered 4, after V lost 5 bases and J lost 0 bases. The CDR3 consists of 16 residues. The CDR3 reads CASSLTSGISTDTQYF. For the CDR3, the DNA is TGTGCCAGCAGTCTGACTAGCGGGATTAGCACAGATACGCAGTATTTT.

The rearrangement uses TRBV28 and TRBJ2-7; D may be TRBD1 (6 bases). Germline V gene sequence: CDR1 MDHEN, CDR2 SYDVKM. The CDR3 runs 12 residues. V dropped 6 bases and J dropped 5 bases, with 11 bases sitting between them. CDR3 loop: CASRPQGNEQYF. The DNA of the CDR3 is TGTGCCAGCAGACCTCAGGGGAACGAGCAGTACTTC.

This clonotype was seen only a few times. The genes are TRBV25-1 and TRBJ2-7; no clear D gene. Germline loops: CDR1 MGHDK, CDR2 SYGVNS. Trimming pared 3 bases from V and 6 bases from J, leaving 9 bases between. The CDR3 runs 12 residues. CDR3 sequence (DNA): TGTGCCAGCAGTGACGGGTACTCCGAGCAGTACTTC. Translation gives CASSDGYSEQYF.

This clonotype was observed a handful of times. V usage is TRBV12-3 or TRBV12-4 and J usage is TRBJ1-6, with D perhaps TRBD1 (5 bases). The CDR3 consists of 14 residues. Trimming took off 6 bases at V and 8 bases at J, with 14 bases between the two ends. As DNA, the CDR3 is TGTGCCAGCAGCTCCTGGGGGAAGGATTCACCCCTCCACTTT. This translates into CASSSWGKDSPLHF.

This clonotype was recorded many times. The chain links TRBV7-6 to TRBJ2-1; D not resolved. The length of the CDR3 is 18 residues. V was cut by 5 bases and J by 3 bases, with 23 bases left in between. The germline gives CDR1 SGHVS, CDR2 FNYEAQ. CDR3 protein: CASSLLPLQSEVYNEQFF. As DNA, the CDR3 is TGTGCCAGCAGCCTCCTACCACTTCAGTCAGAGGTCTACAATGAGCAGTTCTTC.

This clonotype has just a few counts. CDR3 DNA sequence: TGTGCCAGCAGCTTAGTTATTCCCCGAACCGGGGAGCTGTTTTTT. This encodes CASSLVIPRTGELFF. The rearrangement links TRBV11-2 to TRBJ2-2; D gene ambiguous. Germline CDR1 and CDR2: SGHAT and FQNNGV. Trimming took off 1 base at V and 5 bases at J, with 11 bases between the two ends. The CDR3 has 15 residues. Together with reference TRBV11-2 and TRBJ2-2, the CDR3 gives the full variable domain: EAGVAQSPRYKIIEKRQSVAFWCNPISGHATLYWYQQILGQGPKLLIQFQNNGVVDDSQLPKDRFSAERLKGVDSTLKIQPAKLEDSAVYLCASSLVIPRTGELFFGEGSRLTVL.

This clonotype was detected only a few times. The V and J genes are TRBV2 and TRBJ2-7; 12 nucleotides match TRBD2. Germline CDR1 SNHLY, CDR2 FYNNEI. The junction had 1 base not matched to a gene; V was cut back by 5 bases and J by 2 bases. The CDR3 is 14 residues long. CDR3 sequence: CASSWTSGTYEQYF. Here the CDR3 DNA reads TGTGCCAGCAGTTGGACTAGCGGGACCTACGAGCAGTACTTC.

In this sample, this clonotype turned up many times. The V and J genes are TRBV27 and TRBJ1-1; no definite D call. V was shortened by 2 bases and J by 8 bases, with 18 bases between the two germline ends. The CDR3 sequence is 15 residues long. Germline loops: CDR1 MNHEY, CDR2 SMNVEV (reference sequence). The CDR3 region is CASSLKWQDPREAFF. Written as DNA, the CDR3 is TGTGCCAGCAGTTTAAAGTGGCAGGACCCAAGGGAAGCTTTCTTT.

At least ten counts were recorded for this clonotype. This chain joins TRBV2 and TRBJ2-5; D is unresolved. The V and J ends lost 2 bases and 3 bases respectively, with 1 base between them. The germline V gene has CDR1 SNHLY and CDR2 FYNNEI. This CDR3 is 11 amino acids long. The CDR3 sequence is CASSEKETQYF. The DNA for the CDR3 is TGTGCCAGCAGTGAAAAAGAGACCCAGTACTTC.

This clonotype has only one observation. The rearrangement uses TRBV5-4 and TRBJ2-3; TRBD2 aligns across 15 bases. Germline V CDR1 and CDR2: SGHNT, YYREEE (reference sequence). CDR3 size: 17 residues. Germline trimming cut 2 bases from V and 6 bases from J; bases unmatched to any gene: 7. CDR3 residues: CASSFRTSGRGVDTQYF. The CDR3 DNA sequence: TGTGCCAGCAGCTTCCGGACTAGCGGGAGGGGGGTGGATACGCAGTATTTT.

V is TRBV3-1 and J is TRBJ2-7; D not resolved. The V and J ends lost 0 bases and 1 base respectively, with 10 bases between them. The germline CDR1 and CDR2 sequences are LGHDT and YNNKEL (reference sequence). The CDR3 length is 15 residues. The DNA for the CDR3 is TGTGCCAGCAGCCAAGAAGTACTACCATCCTACGAGCAGTACTTC. As protein: CASSQEVLPSYEQYF.

This clonotype was detected ten times or more. The rearrangement uses TRBV24-1 and TRBJ1-2, with D hard to call. Trimming removed 5 bases from V and 4 bases from J, with 4 bases in between. The V gene's germline CDR1 is KGHDR and CDR2 SFDVKD. This CDR3 contains 11 residues. The CDR3 DNA reads as TGTGCCACCAGTGGCAGCTATGGCTACACCTTC. Amino acid sequence: CATSGSYGYTF.

This clonotype was seen repeatedly, ten times or more. The chain is built from TRBV27 and TRBJ2-7; D might be TRBD1 or TRBD2, each matching 5 bases. The germline V gene has CDR1 MNHEY and CDR2 SMNVEV (reference sequence). CDR3 length: 14 residues. V gave up 7 bases and J gave up 5 bases, with 18 bases separating them. Written as DNA, the CDR3 is TGTGCCAGCAAGGCCGAGGGGAGTAGGGACGAGCAGTACTTC. It codes for CASKAEGSRDEQYF.

This clonotype was recorded at least ten times. The rearrangement links TRBV5-1 to TRBJ1-4; D is ambiguous. Trimming stripped 0 bases from V and 6 bases from J, with 9 bases between. CDR3 length: 14 residues. CDR1 and CDR2 (germline): SGHRS, YFSETQ. As DNA, the CDR3 is TGCGCCAGCAGCTTGGCCGGCGGGGATGAAAAACTGTTTTTT. Amino acid sequence: CASSLAGGDEKLFF.

This clonotype was seen many times. The chain combines TRBV5-4 with TRBJ2-1; 12 nucleotides align to TRBD2. The CDR3 length is 14 residues. The V gene's germline CDR1 is SGHNT and CDR2 YYREEE (reference sequence). With V trimmed by 5 bases and J by 8 bases, 5 bases remained unmatched. CDR3 nucleotides: TGTGCCAGCAGTAGGACTAGCGGGAAAGATGAGCAGTTCTTC. Amino acid sequence: CASSRTSGKDEQFF.

This clonotype was observed at least ten times. CDR3 protein: CASSVVSGSASNEQFF. The CDR3 bases are TGTGCCAGCAGCGTTGTTAGCGGGAGTGCTTCCAATGAGCAGTTCTTC. The genes are TRBV9 and TRBJ2-1, with 9 bases matching TRBD2. This CDR3 is built from 16 residues. The germline CDR1 and CDR2 sequences are SGDLS and YYNGEE. V shed 2 bases and J 6 bases; nucleotides not matched to a gene: 9.

This chain joins TRBV12-3 or TRBV12-4 and TRBJ2-5, with 8 bases fitting TRBD2. The CDR3 spans 14 residues. Trimming at V came to 3 bases and at J to 5 bases, leaving 5 bases not matched to a gene. CDR3 loop: CASSFAGGAETQYF. In DNA form, the CDR3 reads TGTGCCAGCAGTTTCGCCGGGGGGGCCGAGACCCAGTACTTC.

This clonotype appeared a few times. The rearrangement joins TRBV28 to TRBJ2-5, with 7 bases fitting TRBD1. Trimming at V came to 2 bases and at J to 0 bases, leaving 3 bases not matched to a gene. CDR1 MDHEN and CDR2 SYDVKM come from the germline V gene. The CDR3 has 15 amino acids. The CDR3 sequence: CASSLNRGYQETQYF. The CDR3 nucleotides read TGTGCCAGCAGTTTAAACAGGGGCTACCAAGAGACCCAGTACTTC.

The genes are TRBV12-3 or TRBV12-4 and TRBJ2-3, with D possibly TRBD1 on 5 matching bases. V lost 2 bases, J lost 5 bases, and 11 bases lay in between. This CDR3 has 14 amino acids. The CDR3 reads CASSLQGSIDTQYF. The CDR3 nucleotides read TGTGCCAGCAGTTTACAGGGATCGATAGATACGCAGTATTTT.

This clonotype was counted many times. This chain joins TRBV28 and TRBJ2-1; D is ambiguous. V was trimmed by 2 bases and J by 8 bases, leaving 13 bases between them. From germline, CDR1 is MDHEN and CDR2 SYDVKM. The CDR3 has 14 residues. The CDR3 region is CASSLTLLSDEQFF. For the CDR3, the DNA is TGTGCCAGCAGTTTAACGCTACTCAGCGATGAGCAGTTCTTC.

There are a few counts of this clonotype. The V and J genes are TRBV20-1 and TRBJ2-1; no clear D. Germline V gene data show CDR1 as DFQATT and CDR2 as SNEGSKA (reference sequence). Trimming left V 5 bases short and J 4 bases short, with 6 bases between. This CDR3 region has 11 residues. The CDR3 sequence is CSASSYNEQFF. The CDR3 DNA is TGCAGTGCTTCCTCTTACAATGAGCAGTTCTTC.

This clonotype appeared many times. The genes are TRBV5-1 and TRBJ2-5; no clear D gene. Trimming removed 1 base from V and 2 bases from J, with 9 bases in between. Germline CDR1 and CDR2: SGHRS and YFSETQ. The CDR3 consists of 14 residues. The CDR3 protein is CASSLLGFQETQYF. CDR3 bases: TGCGCCAGCAGCTTGCTAGGGTTTCAAGAGACCCAGTACTTC.

This clonotype was seen more than once but under ten times. The CDR3 here is CASSPGTTSAWELFF. The CDR3 DNA reads TGTGCCAGCAGCCCAGGGACAACTTCGGCGTGGGAGCTGTTTTTT. The gene calls are TRBV7-9 and TRBJ2-2, with D tentatively TRBD1 (6 bases). Trimming left V 5 bases short and J 9 bases short, with 19 bases between. This CDR3 comprises 15 residues. CDR1 and CDR2 (germline): SEHNR, FQNEAQ (reference sequence).

Many counts were recorded for this clonotype. This chain links TRBV7-7 with TRBJ2-2; either TRBD1 or TRBD2 may fit D (5 bases each). Germline V gene lookup returns CDR1 SSHAT and CDR2 FNYEAQ (reference sequence). This CDR3 comprises 13 residues. Between the trimmed V and J ends, which lost 1 base and 5 bases, there was a span of 5 bases. The CDR3 DNA reads TGTGCCAGCAGCTTAGGGGGGACCGGGGAGCTGTTTTTT. It encodes CASSLGGTGELFF.

V gene TRBV7-6 combines with J gene TRBJ2-2; tentative D call: TRBD1 (6 bases). Trimming left V 10 bases short and J 0 bases short, with 18 bases between. The CDR3 loop spans 16 amino acids. The germline gives CDR1 SGHVS, CDR2 FNYEAQ. CDR3 sequence reads: CATIPTGFANTGELFF. CDR3 coding DNA: TGTGCCACCATACCGACAGGCTTCGCGAACACCGGGGAGCTGTTTTTT.

This clonotype was recorded many times. The chain recombines TRBV6-6 with TRBJ2-3, with 10 bases lining up with TRBD2. CDR3 length: 17 residues. Germline V gives CDR1 MNHNY, CDR2 SVGAGI (reference sequence). V lost 0 bases, J lost 5 bases, and 8 bases stayed unmatched. CDR3 sequence (DNA): TGTGCCAGCAGTTACTCGGAACTAGCGGGATTGGGAGATACGCAGTATTTT. Translating gives CASSYSELAGLGDTQYF.

A few counts support this clonotype. This rearrangement joins TRBV5-1 to TRBJ2-1; 12 nucleotides align to TRBD2. CDR1 and CDR2 (germline): SGHRS, YFSETQ. V lost 3 bases, J lost 7 bases, and 11 bases stayed unmatched. There are 17 residues in the CDR3. CDR3 coding DNA: TGCGCCAGCAGCTCCGCCGGACTAGCGGGGACCAGGAATGAGCAGTTCTTC. Its translation: CASSSAGLAGTRNEQFF.

The chain carries TRBV5-4 and TRBJ2-3; possibly TRBD1 for D (6 bases). This CDR3 spans 15 amino acids. V was trimmed by 0 bases and J by 3 bases, leaving 11 bases between them. CDR1 is SGHNT and CDR2 is YYREEE in the germline V gene (reference sequence). The CDR3 sequence: CASSLDRDVTDTQYF. DNA for the CDR3: TGTGCCAGCAGCTTGGACAGGGATGTTACAGATACGCAGTATTTT.